This T cell receptor (beta chain) was retrieved from a study of blood T cell repertoires in COVID-19. Germline-derived CDR1 and CDR2 are LGHDT and YNNKEL (reference sequence). The CDR3 is 20 amino acids. Deletions cut 2 bases from V and 6 bases from J, with 32 bases between. The authors' processing: Quantification of nucleated cells was approximated via reference gene primer amplification. Using immunoSEQ multiplex PCR, the repertoire was profiled, and TCRdb retains in-frame clones only, with some absent. The V and J calls and clone size come from that table; D and trimming were worked out from the DNA. Among around 250,000 clones listed, just under 85% were seen once.

V gene TRBV3-1 (or the pseudogene TRBV3-2) combines with J gene TRBJ2-7; perhaps TRBD2 as D (5 bases). The clonotype comes from a woman older than 75 with acute or convalescent COVID-19. The sample taken for sequencing was peripheral blood. CDR3 sequence reads: CASSQRKTPERFLAFGEQYF. The CDR3 DNA follows: TGTGCCAGCAGCCAACGAAAGACCCCCGAGCGGTTTCTGGCCTTTGGCGAGCAGTACTTC.